Listed here are 18 T cell receptor beta chains from one sample, sequenced in a study of cytomegalovirus exposure and HLA in healthy donors listed by TCRdb under 2017. Library preparation used the immunoSEQ multiplex PCR assay. The multiplex PCR relied on a mix of 60 forward primers for TCR Vbeta segments and 13 reverse primers for TCR Jbeta segments. Held by TCRdb, this immuneACCESS table contains in-frame sequences only and omits some clones. Under half of the omission traces to an unresolved V gene where checked; the cause of the rest is unknown. The sample has about 190,000 clones on record, 60% to 80% of them singletons. About 3.1% of the sample lies in the top ten. The sample comprised PBMCs. The source of these receptors is a woman in her thirties in good health and CMV-seropositive.

V is TRBV27 and J is TRBJ1-1; 7 bases are shared with TRBD1. Germline V CDR1 and CDR2: MNHEY, SMNVEV (reference sequence). Unmatched junction bases numbered 4, after V lost 5 bases and J lost 1 base. The CDR3 runs to 14 residues. The CDR3: CASSKQGKNTEAFF. CDR3 coding DNA: TGTGCCAGCAGTAAACAGGGGAAGAACACTGAAGCTTTCTTT.

The chain couples TRBV6-5 to TRBJ2-5, with TRBD1 identical over 7 bases. The germline gives CDR1 MNHEY, CDR2 SVGAGI. Trimming cost V 7 bases and J 5 bases; bases outside gene matches: 7. The CDR3 covers 13 residues. For the CDR3, the DNA is TGTGCCAGCAAAACAGGGGTGGTGGAGACCCAGTACTTC. Amino acid sequence: CASKTGVVETQYF.

V usage is TRBV25-1 and J usage is TRBJ1-2; D is ambiguous. This CDR3 has 13 residues. Germline V gene sequence: CDR1 MGHDK, CDR2 SYGVNS. The germline V and J ends were trimmed by 1 base and 2 bases, with 5 bases remaining between them. CDR3 in amino acids: CASSEFENYGYTF. Here the CDR3 DNA reads TGTGCCAGCAGTGAATTTGAGAACTATGGCTACACCTTC.

V usage is TRBV6-5 and J usage is TRBJ1-4; D unresolved. Germline CDR1 MNHEY, CDR2 SVGAGI. There are 15 residues in the CDR3. V dropped 0 bases and J dropped 8 bases, with 13 bases sitting between them. The DNA for the CDR3 is TGTGCCAGCAGTTACTCGGCGGGTTTAAGAGAAAAACTGTTTTTT. Protein sequence: CASSYSAGLREKLFF.

The V gene is TRBV6-5, the J gene TRBJ2-1, with a weak D call TRBD2 (6 bases). Trimming took 4 bases from V and 5 from J, leaving 15 bases between them. The CDR3 sequence is 15 residues long. Germline CDR1 and CDR2: MNHEY and SVGAGI. The CDR3 DNA is TGTGCCAGCAGTTTCGCCGGGACTGGGAACAATGAGCAGTTCTTC. This gives the protein CASSFAGTGNNEQFF.

The genes are TRBV12-5 and TRBJ2-7, with D maybe TRBD2 (5 bases). CDR1 and CDR2 (germline): LGHNT, FRNRAP. This CDR3 contains 9 residues. The CDR3 region has the DNA TGTGTGCCGGGGTCCGAGCAGTACTTC. Translated: CVPGSEQYF.

This clone was seen a few times. The chain is built from TRBV2 and TRBJ2-4; TRBD1 matches 9 bases. V trimming: 8 bases; J trimming: 6 bases; junction bases outside the gene matches: 14. In germline, CDR1 is SNHLY, CDR2 FYNNEI. The CDR3 is 16 residues long. DNA of the CDR3: TGTGCCAGCGGACCCGACAGGGGGTACGTCTCAAACATTCAGTACTTC. Translated, it gives CASGPDRGYVSNIQYF.

The chain employs TRBV5-1 and TRBJ2-7, with 9 positions matching TRBD2. CDR1 SGHRS and CDR2 YFSETQ come from the germline V gene. This CDR3 contains 13 residues. V gave up 6 bases and J gave up 1 base; unmatched junction bases: 2. CDR3 bases: TGCGCCAGCACTCTAGCGGGGTCCTACGAGCAGTACTTC. It codes for CASTLAGSYEQYF.

The rearrangement uses TRBV7-9 and TRBJ1-2; 9 nucleotides line up with TRBD1. Germline-derived CDR1 and CDR2 are SEHNR and FQNEAQ (reference sequence). With V trimmed by 5 bases and J by 8 bases, 9 bases remained unmatched. The CDR3 runs 14 residues. The CDR3, as DNA: TGTGCCAGCAGCCTCCGGGACAGGGTAGGCGGCTACACCTTC. This sequence encodes CASSLRDRVGGYTF.

The chain couples TRBV6-4 to TRBJ1-2; D might be TRBD1 (5 bases). V lost 11 bases to trimming and J lost 3 bases, with 16 bases between them. Germline-derived CDR1 and CDR2 are MRHNA and SNTAGT. This CDR3 spans 13 amino acids. CDR3 sequence reads: CAETYGGDYGYTF. CDR3 DNA sequence: TGTGCCGAAACTTACGGGGGGGACTATGGCTACACCTTC.

The chain joins TRBV29-1 to TRBJ2-5, with 7 positions matching TRBD2. Germline CDR1 is SQVTM and CDR2 is ANQGSEA. V trimming: 0 bases; J trimming: 4 bases; junction bases outside the gene matches: 11. This CDR3 is built from 16 residues. The CDR3 DNA reads TGCAGCGTTGAAGATCCCCGGGAGGTCGGGGTAGAGACCCAGTACTTC. Translated, it gives CSVEDPREVGVETQYF.

The gene calls are TRBV6-5 and TRBJ2-7; 8 bases match TRBD1. The V and J ends lost 11 bases and 3 bases, in that order; junction bases with no gene match: 12. The CDR3 is 14 amino acids. Germline loops: CDR1 MNHEY, CDR2 SVGAGI. CDR3 nucleotides: TGTGCCGTCAAGTCCGGGACAGGCTACTACGAGCAGTACTTC. Translating it yields CAVKSGTGYYEQYF.

V usage is TRBV9 and J usage is TRBJ2-1; 7 bases match TRBD2. Germline V gene data show CDR1 as SGDLS and CDR2 as YYNGEE. V gave up 0 bases and J gave up 4 bases; unmatched junction bases: 7. The CDR3 totals 16 residues. The CDR3 here is CASSVVASGHYNEQFF. The DNA for the CDR3 is TGTGCCAGCAGCGTAGTGGCTAGCGGTCATTACAATGAGCAGTTCTTC. The whole variable domain, filled in from reference TRBV9 and TRBJ2-1, reads DSGVTQTPKHLITATGQRVTLRCSPRSGDLSVYWYQQSLDQGLQFLIQYYNGEERAKGNILERFSAQQFPDLHSELNLSSLELGDSALYFCASSVVASGHYNEQFFGPGTRLTVL.

This clone was detected a few times. The chain recombines TRBV6-5 with TRBJ2-2; D ambiguous. The CDR3 totals 13 residues. Trimming removed 2 bases from V and 8 bases from J, with 9 bases in between. The V gene's germline CDR1 is MNHEY and CDR2 SVGAGI. This CDR3 reads CASSYVKLGELFF. The CDR3 nucleotides read TGTGCCAGCAGTTACGTAAAACTGGGGGAGCTGTTTTTT.

The V call is TRBV10-3, the J call TRBJ1-2; D is possibly TRBD1 (5 bases). Germline lookup yields CDR1 ENHRY and CDR2 SYGVKD. The V end was cut by 6 bases, the J end by 5 bases, with 19 bases between. CDR3 length: 15 residues. The CDR3 reads CAISPEGGTGYGYTF. As DNA, the CDR3 is TGTGCCATCAGCCCCGAAGGAGGGACTGGTTATGGCTACACCTTC.

The rearrangement joins TRBV15 to TRBJ2-1, with 7 nucleotides matching TRBD2. In germline, CDR1 is LNHNV, CDR2 YYDKDF (reference sequence). The CDR3 contains 13 residues. With V trimmed by 1 base and J by 9 bases, 3 bases remained unmatched. CDR3 DNA: TGTGCCACCAGCAGAGGGCGGGAGAGTGAGCAGTTCTTC. This translates into CATSRGRESEQFF.

The V call is TRBV10-3, the J call TRBJ2-5, with 14 bases lining up with TRBD2. After removal of 0 bases from V and 4 bases from J, the junction contained 4 bases not matched to a gene. This CDR3 comprises 17 residues. The germline gives CDR1 ENHRY, CDR2 SYGVKD. CDR3 loop: CAISESKGLAGVETQYF. The CDR3 DNA reads as TGTGCCATCAGTGAGTCGAAGGGACTAGCGGGAGTAGAGACCCAGTACTTC.

A word on this clone: Sequence at one end of the junction differs from germline and may be a read error. The chain couples TRBV7-7 to TRBJ1-1; 7 bases fit TRBD1. CDR3 length: 13 residues. Per germline, CDR1 SSHAT and CDR2 FNYEAQ (reference sequence). CDR3 in amino acids: CASSQGVNTEAFF. The CDR3 region has the DNA TGTGCTAGCAGCCAGGGGGTGAACACTGAAGCTTTCTTT.